The rows below give T cell receptor beta chains drawn from one sample of a study of response to subunit inactivated influenza vaccine. A single record per CDR3 protein comes from TCRdb applying MiXCR to the RT-PCR reads. The table shows hundreds of thousands of distinct CDR3 sequences, with about 11% occurring only once. The sample was also linked to a second study, of T cells expressing NK-cell markers.

Sequencing used PBMCs from blood, obtained on the day of vaccination. These receptor sequences come from a man in his forties or fifties who received an inactivated influenza vaccine. The CDR3 runs from the conserved cysteine through the conserved F or W. Fields, in order: D gene, clone size, V gene, J gene, CDR3 protein, CDR3 DNA. A D gene is named only where the DNA matches it firmly. A row's size may be missing; if present it is once, few, many or a size class.

d_gene: TRBD2
abundance: NA
v_gene: TRBV20-1
j_gene: TRBJ2-3
CDR3aa: CSARRTSGSTDTQYF
CDR3nt: TGCAGTGCTAGAAGGACTAGCGGGAGTACAGATACGCAGTATTTT

d_gene: NA
abundance: few
v_gene: TRBV28
j_gene: TRBJ2-7
CDR3aa: CASSFRAGIYEQYF
CDR3nt: TGTGCCAGCAGTTTTCGGGCAGGGATCTACGAGCAGTACTTC

d_gene: NA
abundance: NA
v_gene: TRBV20-1
j_gene: TRBJ1-1
CDR3aa: CSGGPVGSRRTEAFF
CDR3nt: TGCAGTGGGGGCCCAGTGGGAAGTCGGCGGACTGAAGCTTTCTTT

d_gene: NA
abundance: few
v_gene: TRBV4-3
j_gene: TRBJ2-2
CDR3aa: CASSQMSWTGELFF
CDR3nt: TGCGCCAGCAGCCAAATGTCTTGGACCGGGGAGCTGTTTTTT

d_gene: TRBD2
abundance: NA
v_gene: TRBV5-1
j_gene: TRBJ2-1
CDR3aa: CASSALAGGYYNEQFF
CDR3nt: TGCGCCAGCAGCGCGCTAGCGGGGGGATACTACAATGAGCAGTTCTTC

d_gene: TRBD1
abundance: NA
v_gene: TRBV4-3
j_gene: TRBJ2-5
CDR3aa: CASSPRDRGWETQYF
CDR3nt: TGCGCCAGCAGCCCCCGGGACAGGGGATGGGAGACCCAGTACTTC

d_gene: TRBD2
abundance: NA
v_gene: TRBV6-1
j_gene: TRBJ2-1
CDR3aa: CASSGSGTSHEQFF
CDR3nt: TGTGCCAGCAGTGGAAGCGGGACTAGCCATGAGCAGTTCTTC

d_gene: TRBD1
abundance: NA
v_gene: TRBV4-3
j_gene: TRBJ1-5
CDR3aa: CASSRSTGGNQPQHF
CDR3nt: TGCGCCAGCAGCCGATCGACAGGGGGCAATCAGCCCCAGCATTTT

d_gene: NA
abundance: NA
v_gene: TRBV4-1
j_gene: TRBJ2-7
CDR3aa: CASSRLPVELISYEQYF
CDR3nt: TGCGCCAGCAGCCGACTACCTGTGGAACTTATCTCCTACGAGCAGTACTTC

d_gene: TRBD1
abundance: NA
v_gene: TRBV7-9
j_gene: TRBJ2-7
CDR3aa: CASSGTEFSYEQYF
CDR3nt: TGTGCCAGCAGCGGGACAGAGTTTAGCTACGAGCAGTACTTC

d_gene: NA
abundance: NA
v_gene: TRBV7-8
j_gene: TRBJ2-1
CDR3aa: CASSLVVRGSSYNEQFF
CDR3nt: TGTGCCAGCAGCTTAGTAGTACGGGGAAGCTCCTACAATGAGCAGTTCTTC

d_gene: NA
abundance: many
v_gene: TRBV3-1
j_gene: TRBJ2-2
CDR3aa: CASSQALATGELFF
CDR3nt: TGTGCCAGCAGCCAAGCCCTAGCGACCGGGGAGCTGTTTTTT

d_gene: NA
abundance: few
v_gene: TRBV5-5
j_gene: TRBJ2-7
CDR3aa: CASILGPVSSYEQYF
CDR3nt: TGTGCCAGCATTCTTGGTCCTGTGTCCTCCTACGAGCAGTACTTC

d_gene: TRBD1
abundance: NA
v_gene: TRBV7-6
j_gene: TRBJ2-5
CDR3aa: CASSSGTGRGETQYF
CDR3nt: TGTGCCAGCAGCTCCGGGACAGGGAGGGGAGAGACCCAGTACTTC

d_gene: TRBD1
abundance: few
v_gene: TRBV24-1
j_gene: TRBJ2-3
CDR3aa: CATSDGLGQGYTDTQYF
CDR3nt: TGTGCCACCAGTGATGGCTTGGGACAGGGGTACACAGATACGCAGTATTTT

d_gene: NA
abundance: NA
v_gene: TRBV12-3/TRBV12-4
j_gene: TRBJ2-6
CDR3aa: CASRQTGGGPGANVLTF
CDR3nt: TGTGCCAGCAGACAAACGGGGGGCGGGCCTGGGGCCAACGTCCTGACTTTC

d_gene: NA
abundance: few
v_gene: TRBV12-3/TRBV12-4
j_gene: TRBJ2-3
CDR3aa: CASSFSWRVLTDTQYF
CDR3nt: TGTGCCAGCAGTTTTTCCTGGCGGGTCCTCACAGATACGCAGTATTTT

d_gene: TRBD2
abundance: few
v_gene: TRBV7-2
j_gene: TRBJ2-5
CDR3aa: CASSSTSGSAETQYF
CDR3nt: TGTGCCAGCAGCTCAACTAGCGGGAGTGCAGAGACCCAGTACTTC

d_gene: NA
abundance: NA
v_gene: TRBV7-9
j_gene: TRBJ2-3
CDR3aa: CASSLPDHTQYF
CDR3nt: TGTGCCAGCAGCTTACCTGACCATACGCAGTATTTT

d_gene: NA
abundance: few
v_gene: TRBV20-1
j_gene: TRBJ2-2
CDR3aa: CSASDGDTGELFF
CDR3nt: TGCAGTGCTAGCGACGGGGACACCGGGGAGCTGTTTTTT

d_gene: TRBD2
abundance: few
v_gene: TRBV5-1
j_gene: TRBJ2-5
CDR3aa: CASSLMVNSGRYETQYF
CDR3nt: TGCGCCAGCAGCTTGATGGTGAATAGCGGGAGATATGAGACCCAGTACTTC

d_gene: TRBD2
abundance: few
v_gene: TRBV7-8
j_gene: TRBJ2-7
CDR3aa: CASSSFLAGGYEQYF
CDR3nt: TGTGCCAGCAGCTCATTCCTAGCGGGGGGATACGAGCAGTACTTC

d_gene: NA
abundance: few
v_gene: TRBV28
j_gene: TRBJ2-7
CDR3aa: CASRADESYEQYF
CDR3nt: TGTGCCAGCAGGGCTGACGAGTCCTACGAGCAGTACTTC

d_gene: TRBD2
abundance: few
v_gene: TRBV3-1
j_gene: TRBJ2-5
CDR3aa: CASSQEGTSGTF
CDR3nt: TGTGCCAGCAGCCAAGAAGGGACTAGCGGAACCTTC

d_gene: NA
abundance: many
v_gene: TRBV29-1
j_gene: TRBJ2-5
CDR3aa: CSVERRETQYF
CDR3nt: TGCAGCGTTGAAAGGCGAGAGACCCAGTACTTC

d_gene: TRBD1
abundance: many
v_gene: TRBV3-1
j_gene: TRBJ2-1
CDR3aa: CASSQDSGQVYNEQFF
CDR3nt: TGTGCCAGCAGCCAAGATTCAGGACAGGTATACAATGAGCAGTTCTTC

d_gene: TRBD2
abundance: many
v_gene: TRBV12-3/TRBV12-4
j_gene: TRBJ2-5
CDR3aa: CASSPPGTSKETQYF
CDR3nt: TGTGCCAGCAGTCCCCCCGGGACTAGTAAAGAGACCCAGTACTTC

d_gene: TRBD1
abundance: many
v_gene: TRBV5-1
j_gene: TRBJ2-2
CDR3aa: CASKDRALFTGELFF
CDR3nt: TGCGCCAGCAAGGACAGGGCTTTGTTCACCGGGGAGCTGTTTTTT

d_gene: NA
abundance: few
v_gene: TRBV20-1
j_gene: TRBJ2-1
CDR3aa: CSAKGGGLRSYNEQFF
CDR3nt: TGCAGTGCTAAAGGGGGGGGGCTGAGGTCCTACAATGAGCAGTTCTTC

d_gene: TRBD1
abundance: few
v_gene: TRBV12-3/TRBV12-4
j_gene: TRBJ2-1
CDR3aa: CASRGTGSAAYNEQFF
CDR3nt: TGTGCCAGCAGGGGGACAGGGTCGGCGGCGTACAATGAGCAGTTCTTC